The 21 T cell receptor beta chains in this list originate from one sample, sequenced in a study of T cell responses to AZD1222 COVID-19 vaccine. Repertoires were generated with immunoSEQ multiplex PCR, while TCRdb's copy carries only in-frame clones and drops some. The sample lists around 180,000 clones, approximately 94% occurring once. Sequencing used peripheral blood, obtained 28 days after the second AZD1222 dose. The receptors originated from an adult who received the AZD1222 COVID-19 vaccine.

The J gene is TRBJ1-3, the V gene TRBV28; no reliable D call. V lost 1 base and J lost 4, with 11 bases in between. The germline V gene has CDR1 MDHEN and CDR2 SYDVKM. The CDR3 extends over 15 amino acids. The CDR3 DNA reads TGTGCCAGCAGTTTATCGGGATCTACCGGAAACACCATATATTTT. Protein sequence: CASSLSGSTGNTIYF.

V usage is TRBV7-8 and J usage is TRBJ2-7, with TRBD2 identical over 9 bases. Germline trimming cut 7 bases from V and 1 base from J; bases unmatched to any gene: 5. The CDR3 loop spans 14 amino acids. Germline CDR1 is SGHVS and CDR2 is FQNEAQ. This CDR3 reads CASNQREDSYEQYF. CDR3 in DNA: TGTGCCAGCAACCAGCGGGAGGATTCCTACGAGCAGTACTTC.

The chain uses TRBV5-1 and TRBJ2-1; 8 bases are shared with TRBD2. CDR3 length equals 16 residues. Germline lookup yields CDR1 SGHRS and CDR2 YFSETQ. V lost 1 base to trimming and J lost 0 bases; unmatched junction nucleotides: 3. The CDR3 here is CASSLTSGSSYNEQFF. In DNA form, the CDR3 reads TGCGCCAGCAGCTTGACTAGCGGAAGCTCCTACAATGAGCAGTTCTTC.

This clone is a singleton in its sample. This chain connects TRBV15 to TRBJ1-5; D gene uncertain. Trimming shortened V by 0 bases and J by 3 bases, and 18 bases separated the two germline ends. This CDR3 is built from 18 residues. The germline V gene has CDR1 LNHNV and CDR2 YYDKDF (reference sequence). The DNA of the CDR3 is TGTGCCACCAGCAGAGATCCGTCTAGCGCCCATTACAATCAGCCCCAGCATTTT. Its translation: CATSRDPSSAHYNQPQHF.

V usage is TRBV19 and J usage is TRBJ1-2, with 9 nucleotides matching TRBD1. CDR3 length: 12 amino acids. V dropped 7 bases and J dropped 8; count of bases not matched to a gene: 5. Looked up from germline, CDR1 is LNHDA and CDR2 is SQIVND (reference sequence). The chain's CDR3 is CASNSGTGGYTF. CDR3 in DNA: TGTGCCAGTAACTCCGGGACAGGGGGCTACACCTTC.

The gene calls are TRBV7-9 and TRBJ1-1; D is undetermined. The CDR3 spans 14 residues. Looked up from germline, CDR1 is SEHNR and CDR2 is FQNEAQ (reference sequence). V was shortened by 1 base and J by 10 bases, with 16 bases between the two germline ends. CDR3 amino acids: CASSLDGLAIGAFF. CDR3 in DNA: TGTGCCAGCAGCTTAGACGGTCTGGCTATAGGAGCTTTCTTT.

The rearrangement joins TRBV11-1 to TRBJ2-5; D is possibly TRBD2 (7 bases). V lost 6 bases to trimming and J lost 5 bases, with 22 bases between them. The germline V gene encodes CDR1 SGHAT and CDR2 FQDESV (reference sequence). This CDR3 has 16 amino acids. The CDR3, as DNA: TGTGCCAGCAGTATCTCCCCTGGCGGGGGCCGGGAGACCCAGTACTTC. This gives the protein CASSISPGGGRETQYF. Looking up the rest from reference TRBV11-1 and TRBJ2-5 gives the full variable domain: EAEVAQSPRYKITEKSQAVAFWCDPISGHATLYWYRQILGQGPELLVQFQDESVVDDSQLPKDRFSAERLKGVDSTLKIQPAELGDSAMYLCASSISPGGGRETQYFGPGTRLLVL.

This sequence joins TRBV4-3 and TRBJ1-2, with no clear D. CDR1 LGHNA and CDR2 YSLEER come from the germline V gene. The CDR3 is 16 residues long. V was pared by 0 bases and J by 4 bases, with 15 bases between. The CDR3 loop is CASSQDQWGLSYGYTF. The CDR3 bases are TGCGCCAGCAGCCAAGATCAGTGGGGTCTAAGCTATGGCTACACCTTC.

The gene calls are TRBV29-1 and TRBJ2-7; D perhaps matches TRBD1 (6 bases). The CDR3 is 12 amino acids. V lost 5 bases and J lost 3, with 11 bases in between. Germline V CDR1 and CDR2: SQVTM, ANQGSEA. The CDR3 sequence is CSVTRQDYEQYF. In DNA, the CDR3 is TGCAGCGTTACCAGACAGGACTACGAGCAGTACTTC.

The gene calls are TRBV5-1 and TRBJ2-5; D might be TRBD1 or TRBD2, each matching 5 bases. This CDR3 is built from 15 residues. Trimming removed 6 bases at V and 6 bases at J, with 21 bases between. The germline gives CDR1 SGHRS, CDR2 YFSETQ. The CDR3 is CASNPGDPVSKTQYF. For the CDR3, the DNA is TGCGCCAGCAACCCTGGGGACCCCGTTTCGAAGACCCAGTACTTC.

This rearrangement joins TRBV10-3 to TRBJ2-7; no reliable D call. The CDR3 is 13 residues long. The germline V gene encodes CDR1 ENHRY and CDR2 SYGVKD. V lost 2 bases, J lost 3 bases, and 8 bases lay in between. The chain's CDR3 is CAISEALRYEQYF. The DNA of the CDR3 is TGTGCCATCAGTGAGGCATTGCGCTACGAGCAGTACTTC.

This clone was seen once. CDR3 residues: CASNPGPASVTQYF. The DNA of the CDR3 is TGTGCCAGCAACCCGGGACCGGCATCTGTGACCCAGTACTTC. The rearrangement uses TRBV6-5 and TRBJ2-5; D is tentatively TRBD1 or TRBD2 (5 bases each). Germline V gene sequence: CDR1 MNHEY, CDR2 SVGAGI. The germline V and J ends were trimmed by 7 bases and 7 bases, with 19 bases remaining between them. CDR3 length: 14 residues.

V and J are TRBV7-3 and TRBJ1-2, with 7 bases that match TRBD1. J gave up 3 bases and V 5 bases, and 6 bases lay outside the gene matches. Per germline, CDR1 SGHTA and CDR2 FQGTGA. The CDR3 covers 14 residues. For the CDR3, the DNA is TGTGCCAGCAGCACAGAAGGGGGCGACTATGGCTACACCTTC. Translated, it gives CASSTEGGDYGYTF. Together with reference TRBV7-3 and TRBJ1-2, the CDR3 gives the full variable domain: GAGVSQTPSNKVTEKGKYVELRCDPISGHTALYWYRQSLGQGPEFLIYFQGTGAADDSGLPNDRFFAVRPEGSVSTLKIQRTERGDSAVYLCASSTEGGDYGYTFGSGTRLTVV.

The chain joins TRBV19 to TRBJ2-7; 7 nucleotides agree with TRBD2. CDR3 size: 14 residues. Germline assignment: CDR1 LNHDA and CDR2 SQIVND (reference sequence). V dropped 5 bases and J dropped 2; count of bases not matched to a gene: 6. CDR3 nucleotides: TGTGCCAGTAGTGCAGGACGGGGGGCCTACGAGCAGTACTTC. This codes for CASSAGRGAYEQYF. The variable domain in full, completed from reference TRBV19 and TRBJ2-7, reads DGGITQSPKYLFRKEGQNVTLSCEQNLNHDAMYWYRQDPGQGLRLIYYSQIVNDFQKGDIAEGYSVSREKKESFPLTVTSAQKNPTAFYLCASSAGRGAYEQYFGPGTRLTVT.

This sequence joins TRBV7-9 and TRBJ1-4, with D unclear. The V gene's germline CDR1 is SEHNR and CDR2 FQNEAQ (reference sequence). CDR3 length: 14 amino acids. The V and J ends lost 0 bases and 6 bases respectively, with 8 bases between them. Written as DNA, the CDR3 is TGTGCCAGCAGCTTAGCGGATGGTGATGAAAAACTGTTTTTT. Translated, it gives CASSLADGDEKLFF.

The V and J genes are TRBV5-3 and TRBJ1-5; the D gene is possibly TRBD1 (5 bases). TRBV5-3 is identified as an open reading frame with a role that is uncertain. There are 13 residues in the CDR3. V lost 1 base to trimming and J lost 8 bases, with 10 bases between them. CDR3 sequence: CARSLRGFEPQHF. As DNA, the CDR3 is TGTGCCAGAAGCTTGAGGGGTTTTGAGCCCCAGCATTTT.

The chain is built from TRBV6-2 or TRBV6-3 and TRBJ1-1; D unresolved. With 5 bases removed from V and 1 base from J, the gap between germline ends came to 11 bases. CDR1 is MNHEY, CDR2 SVGEGT, per germline. CDR3 length: 14 residues. The CDR3: CASSLPFENTEAFF. DNA for the CDR3: TGTGCCAGCAGTCTGCCGTTCGAGAACACTGAAGCTTTCTTT.

This chain joins TRBV19 and TRBJ1-3; D gene ambiguous. The V and J ends lost 10 bases and 0 bases respectively, with 13 bases between them. Germline CDR1 reads LNHDA; CDR2 reads SQIVND (reference sequence). The CDR3 consists of 14 residues. CDR3 protein: CATAQASSGNTIYF. The CDR3 DNA reads as TGTGCCACAGCCCAGGCGAGCTCTGGAAACACCATATATTTT.

The V gene is TRBV13, the J gene TRBJ1-3; a possible D gene is TRBD1 (6 bases). CDR1 and CDR2 from the germline V gene are PRHDT and FYEKMQ (reference sequence). The CDR3 is 15 residues long. V was clipped by 5 bases and J by 6 bases, with 17 bases between them. In DNA, the CDR3 is TGTGCCAGCAGCCCAGGAGGGGGGACATCAAACACCATATATTTT. This codes for CASSPGGGTSNTIYF.

The chain joins TRBV7-9 to TRBJ1-2; 7 bases are shared with TRBD1. Germline V gene sequence: CDR1 SEHNR, CDR2 FQNEAQ (reference sequence). The CDR3 covers 17 residues. Trimming took 1 base from V and 4 from J; bases not matched to a gene: 12. The CDR3 DNA follows: TGTGCCAGCAGCTTAGTAGTGGGGACAGACAACCCCTATGGCTACACCTTC. Protein: CASSLVVGTDNPYGYTF.

The chain employs TRBV6-5 and TRBJ1-1; D call uncertain. The V gene's germline CDR1 is MNHEY and CDR2 SVGAGI. The CDR3 consists of 13 residues. V was pared by 4 bases and J by 6 bases, with 12 bases between. This chain's CDR3 is CASSSPGRAEAFF. The CDR3 DNA sequence: TGTGCCAGCAGTTCCCCGGGGAGGGCTGAAGCTTTCTTT.